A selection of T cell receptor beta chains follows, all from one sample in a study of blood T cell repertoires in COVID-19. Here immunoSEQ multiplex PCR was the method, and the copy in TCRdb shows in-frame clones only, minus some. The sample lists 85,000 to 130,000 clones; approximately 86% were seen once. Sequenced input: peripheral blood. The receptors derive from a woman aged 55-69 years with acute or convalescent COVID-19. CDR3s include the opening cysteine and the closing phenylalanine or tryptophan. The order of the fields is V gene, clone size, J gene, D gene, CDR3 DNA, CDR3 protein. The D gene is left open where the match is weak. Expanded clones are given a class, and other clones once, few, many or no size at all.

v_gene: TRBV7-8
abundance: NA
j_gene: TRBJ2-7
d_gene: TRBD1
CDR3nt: TGTGCCAGCAGCTTAGGGGTACGGACAGGGGGCTACGAGCAGTACTTC
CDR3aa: CASSLGVRTGGYEQYF

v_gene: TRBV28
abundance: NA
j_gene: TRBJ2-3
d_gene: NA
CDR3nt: TGTGCCAGCAGTTTAAGTGGGCCGGTCTTGGGTACGCAGTATTTT
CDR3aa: CASSLSGPVLGTQYF

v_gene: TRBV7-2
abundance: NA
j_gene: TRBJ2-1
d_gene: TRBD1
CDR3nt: TGTGCCAGCAGCCTATCCGGGACAGGGTTACACAATGAGCAGTTCTTC
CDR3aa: CASSLSGTGLHNEQFF

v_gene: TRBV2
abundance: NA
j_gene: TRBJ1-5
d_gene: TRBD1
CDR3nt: TGTGCCAGCAGTGTAAGTCAGGGGGTGGGTCAGCCCCAGCATTTT
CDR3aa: CASSVSQGVGQPQHF

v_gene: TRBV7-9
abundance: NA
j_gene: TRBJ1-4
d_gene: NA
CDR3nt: TGTGCCAGCAGCCCAGGGGTTCAAACTAATGAAAAACTGTTTTTT
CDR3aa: CASSPGVQTNEKLFF

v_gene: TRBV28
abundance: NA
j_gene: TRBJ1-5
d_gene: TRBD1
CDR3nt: TGTGCCAGCAGTCTCTCCGGGACAGGGATTCGACAGCCCCAGCATTTT
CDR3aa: CASSLSGTGIRQPQHF

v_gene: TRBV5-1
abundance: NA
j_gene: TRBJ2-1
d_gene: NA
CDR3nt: TGCGCCAGCAGCTTGTTAGCGCCGAGCTCCTACAATGAGCAGTTCTTC
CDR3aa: CASSLLAPSSYNEQFF

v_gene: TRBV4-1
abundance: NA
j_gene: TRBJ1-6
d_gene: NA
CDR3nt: TGCGCCAGCAGCCAAGTAGAAGTTTCACCCCTCCACTTT
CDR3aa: CASSQVEVSPLHF

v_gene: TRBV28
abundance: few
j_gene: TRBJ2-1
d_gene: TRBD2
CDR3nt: TGTGCCAGCAGTTCCCGGACTAGCTTGCATGAGCAGTTCTTC
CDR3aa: CASSSRTSLHEQFF

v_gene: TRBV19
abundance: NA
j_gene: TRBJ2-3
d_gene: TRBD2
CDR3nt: TGTGCCAGTAAACCTCTCAGGGCTAGCGGGACTAGCACAGATACGCAGTATTTT
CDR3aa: CASKPLRASGTSTDTQYF

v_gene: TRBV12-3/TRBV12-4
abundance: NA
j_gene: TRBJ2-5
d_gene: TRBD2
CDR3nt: TGTGCCAGCACCGTTAGCGGGAGTAAGACCCAGTACTTC
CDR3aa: CASTVSGSKTQYF

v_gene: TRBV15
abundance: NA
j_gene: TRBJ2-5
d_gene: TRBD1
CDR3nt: TGTGCCACCAGCAGAGAAACGACAGGGAGAGAGACCCAGTACTTC
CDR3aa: CATSRETTGRETQYF

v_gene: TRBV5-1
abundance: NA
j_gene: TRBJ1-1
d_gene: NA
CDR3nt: TGCGCCAGCAGACTGGGGCAGGGGAACACTGAAGCTTTCTTT
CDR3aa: CASRLGQGNTEAFF

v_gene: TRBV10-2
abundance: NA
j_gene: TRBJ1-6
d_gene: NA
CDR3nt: TGCGCCAGCAGTGAGCTTGTGACAGAGACTTATAATTCACCCCTCCACTTT
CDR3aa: CASSELVTETYNSPLHF

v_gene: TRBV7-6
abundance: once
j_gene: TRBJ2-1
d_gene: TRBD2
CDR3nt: TGTGCCAGCAGCTTGGCCGGGACTAGCGGTTACAATGAGCAGTTCTTC
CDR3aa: CASSLAGTSGYNEQFF

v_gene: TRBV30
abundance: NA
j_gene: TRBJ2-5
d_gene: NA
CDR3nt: TGTGCCTGGAGTGTTGGGGGGGCCGGGGTAGCCCAGTACTTC
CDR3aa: CAWSVGGAGVAQYF

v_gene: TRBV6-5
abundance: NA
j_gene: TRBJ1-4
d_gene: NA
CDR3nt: TGTGCCAGCAGTTACGCGGGGACTAATGAAAAACTGTTTTTT
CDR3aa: CASSYAGTNEKLFF

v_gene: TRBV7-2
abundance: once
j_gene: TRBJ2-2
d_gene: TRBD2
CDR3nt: TGTGCCAGCAGCCACTGGACTAGCGCCGGGGAGCTGTTTTTT
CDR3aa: CASSHWTSAGELFF

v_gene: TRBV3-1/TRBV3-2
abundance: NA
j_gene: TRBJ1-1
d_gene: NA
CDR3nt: TGTGCCAGCAGCCAAGATCGGGCAGGGGAGTGGAACACTGAAGCTTTCTTT
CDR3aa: CASSQDRAGEWNTEAFF

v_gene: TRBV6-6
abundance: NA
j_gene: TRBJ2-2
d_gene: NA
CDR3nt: TGTGCCAGCAACCAGGGGCCCGGGGAGCTGTTTTTT
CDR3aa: CASNQGPGELFF

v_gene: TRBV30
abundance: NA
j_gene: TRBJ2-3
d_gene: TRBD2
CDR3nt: TGTGCCTGGAGTGTACAAGCGGGGTTCGCAGATACGCAGTATTTT
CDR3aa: CAWSVQAGFADTQYF

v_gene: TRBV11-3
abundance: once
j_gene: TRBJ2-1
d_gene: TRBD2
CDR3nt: TGTGCCAGCAGCTTAGATTTGAGGTTTAGCGGGAGGTCAGGGGGCAATGAGCAGTTCTTC
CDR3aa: CASSLDLRFSGRSGGNEQFF

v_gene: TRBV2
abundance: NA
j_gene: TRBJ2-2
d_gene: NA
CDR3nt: TGTGCCAGGGGAGCCGCCGGAGGGAACACCGGGGAGCTGTTTTTT
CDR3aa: CARGAAGGNTGELFF

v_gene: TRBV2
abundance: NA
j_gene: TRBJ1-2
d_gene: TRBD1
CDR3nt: TGTGCCAGCAGCGATACAGGGGCGATGAATGGCTACACCTTC
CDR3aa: CASSDTGAMNGYTF

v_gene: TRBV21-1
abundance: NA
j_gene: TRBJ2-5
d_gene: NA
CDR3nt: TGTGCCAGCAGACTCCGGGATCGGGAGACCCAGTACTTC
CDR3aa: CASRLRDRETQYF

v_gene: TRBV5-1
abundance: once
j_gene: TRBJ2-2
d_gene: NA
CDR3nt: TGCGCCAGCAGTTTGGGGAGCTCCGGGGAGCTGTTTTTT
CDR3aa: CASSLGSSGELFF

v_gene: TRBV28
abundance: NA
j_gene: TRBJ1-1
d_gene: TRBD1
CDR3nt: TGTGCCAGCAGACCCCCCGGGACAGGCGCTGAAGCTTTCTTT
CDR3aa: CASRPPGTGAEAFF

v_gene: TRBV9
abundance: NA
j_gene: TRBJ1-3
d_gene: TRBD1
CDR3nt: TGTGCCAGCAGCCCTCAGGACAGGGGGCTTAGGAACACCATATATTTT
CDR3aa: CASSPQDRGLRNTIYF

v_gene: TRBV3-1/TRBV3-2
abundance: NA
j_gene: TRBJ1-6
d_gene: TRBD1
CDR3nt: TGTGCCAGCAGCCCCAGGACAGGCGGATCACCCCTCCACTTT
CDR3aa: CASSPRTGGSPLHF

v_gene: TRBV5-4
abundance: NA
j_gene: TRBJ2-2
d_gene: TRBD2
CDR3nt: TGTGCCAGCAGCCCTCCAGGGACTAGCGGGGCCCTAAACACCGGGGAGCTGTTTTTT
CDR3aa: CASSPPGTSGALNTGELFF

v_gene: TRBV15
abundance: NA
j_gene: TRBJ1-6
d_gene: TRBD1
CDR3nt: TGTGCCACCAGCTGGACAGGGGGGAATTCACCCCTCCACTTT
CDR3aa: CATSWTGGNSPLHF

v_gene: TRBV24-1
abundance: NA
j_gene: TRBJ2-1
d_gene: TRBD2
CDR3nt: TGTGCCACCAGTGACCTAGCCAGCGGGATTGAGCAGTTCTTC
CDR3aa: CATSDLASGIEQFF

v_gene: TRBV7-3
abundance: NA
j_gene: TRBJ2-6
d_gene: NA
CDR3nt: TGTGCCAGCAGCTTAATGCCACCAGGGGCGGGTGGGGCCAACGTCCTGACTTTC
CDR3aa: CASSLMPPGAGGANVLTF

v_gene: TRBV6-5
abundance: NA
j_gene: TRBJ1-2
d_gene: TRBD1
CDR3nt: TGTGCCAGCAGCCAGGGGGCGCAAGGCTACACCTTC
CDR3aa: CASSQGAQGYTF

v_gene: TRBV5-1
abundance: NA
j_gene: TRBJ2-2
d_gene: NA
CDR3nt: TGCGCCAGCACCTCGGGACTTTTAGCGAACACCGGGGAGCTGTTTTTT
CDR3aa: CASTSGLLANTGELFF

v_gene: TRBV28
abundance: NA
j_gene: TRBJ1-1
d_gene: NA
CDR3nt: TGTGCCAGCAGTCGACAGATTAACACTGAAGCTTTCTTT
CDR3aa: CASSRQINTEAFF

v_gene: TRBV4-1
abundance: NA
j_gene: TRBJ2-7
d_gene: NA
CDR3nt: TGCGCCAGCAGCCAAGAAAACAACCACGAGCAGTACTTC
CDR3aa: CASSQENNHEQYF

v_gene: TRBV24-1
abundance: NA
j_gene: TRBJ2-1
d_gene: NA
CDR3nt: TGTGCCACCAGTGAATTCAACAATGAGCAGTTCTTC
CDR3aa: CATSEFNNEQFF

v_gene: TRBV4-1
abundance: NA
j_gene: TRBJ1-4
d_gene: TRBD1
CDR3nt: TGCGCCAGCAGCCAAGATGGGCAGGGGGCGTTCCTTAATGAAAAACTGTTTTTT
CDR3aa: CASSQDGQGAFLNEKLFF

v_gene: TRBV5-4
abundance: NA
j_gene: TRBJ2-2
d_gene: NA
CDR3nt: TGTGCCAGCAGCTTGGAAGCAGGTCCCTTTAACACCGGGGAGCTGTTTTTT
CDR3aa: CASSLEAGPFNTGELFF

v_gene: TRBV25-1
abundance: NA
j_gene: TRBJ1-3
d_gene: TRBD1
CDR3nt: TGTGCCAGCAGTGAGTCGCGACAGGGGGTTGGAAACACCATATATTTT
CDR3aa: CASSESRQGVGNTIYF